Sequencing of this TCR beta chain was carried out in a study of blood T cell repertoires in COVID-19. Turning to the study itself: COVID-19 samples from acute and convalescent phases originated in the United States, Italy and Spain.

The table came from immunoSEQ multiplex PCR; TCRdb's copy has only in-frame clones and leaves some out. The sample records roughly 260,000 clones, 88% being singletons. After removal of 5 bases from V and 8 bases from J, the junction contained 15 bases not matched to a gene. From germline, CDR1 is SGHNT and CDR2 YYREEE (reference sequence). This CDR3 is built from 16 residues. Specimen: peripheral blood. The chain recombines TRBV5-4 with TRBJ1-2; TRBD1 aligns across 10 bases. The receptor comes from a man aged 60 to 69 who had recovered from COVID-19. CDR3 sequence (DNA): TGTGCCAGCAGTCGACCGGGACAGGGGACCTCGGGGGGCTACACCTTC. Protein: CASSRPGQGTSGGYTF.